A selection of T cell receptor beta chains follows, all from one sample in a study of T cell responses to AZD1222 COVID-19 vaccine. The repertoire was sequenced with immunoSEQ multiplex PCR; TCRdb's copy has only in-frame clones and lacks some. The sample has under 100,000 clones; more than 70% are singletons. The starting material was peripheral blood, obtained on day 0 of AZD1222 vaccination. Receptors originate from an adult in good health. The CDR3 runs from the conserved cysteine through the conserved F or W. The order of the fields is CDR3 DNA, CDR3 protein, clone size, V gene, D gene, J gene. D genes are given only for firm matches. Clone size is stated in some rows and not others, as once, few, many or a class when expanded.

TGTGCCAGCTCAAGAGGAGATCTCATCGGGGAGCTGTTTTTT	CASSRGDLIGELFF	.	TRBV27	.	TRBJ2-2
TGTGCCATCAGTGAGTCAGAGCGGGGGGGCCACAATGAGCAGTTCTTC	CAISESERGGHNEQFF	.	TRBV10-3	TRBD2	TRBJ2-1
TGTGCCAGCAGCTCCCGACAGGGAATGGGAGCTTTCTTT	CASSSRQGMGAFF	.	TRBV11-3	TRBD1	TRBJ1-1
TGTGCCAGTAGTTTCAGGGCCGGATCCTACGAGCAGTACTTC	CASSFRAGSYEQYF	.	TRBV19	.	TRBJ2-7
TGTGCCTTCGCGACTAGGATGAGGGAGACCCAGTACTTC	CAFATRMRETQYF	.	TRBV30	.	TRBJ2-5
TGCGCCAGCAGCCAAGACGGGGCCAACTACGAGCAGTACTTC	CASSQDGANYEQYF	.	TRBV4-1	.	TRBJ2-7
TGTGCCAGTAGTTCACAGGGGGCTTGGGCTGAAGCTTTCTTT	CASSSQGAWAEAFF	.	TRBV19	TRBD1	TRBJ1-1
TGTGCCAGCAGCCAAGTGACTAGCAGCCCCGCAGATACGCAGTATTTT	CASSQVTSSPADTQYF	.	TRBV4-2	TRBD2	TRBJ2-3
TGCAGCGTGGCTACATCGTACTATGGCTACACCTTC	CSVATSYYGYTF	.	TRBV29-1	.	TRBJ1-2
TGTGCCAGCAGTGAAGCCGTTTCGGTCCCCTCTCAGCCCCAGCATTTT	CASSEAVSVPSQPQHF	.	TRBV6-1	.	TRBJ1-5
TGTGCCAGCAGCTTAAGGGGAGATGGCTACACCTTC	CASSLRGDGYTF	.	TRBV7-9	.	TRBJ1-2
TGTGCCAGCAGGGCAGGGAACTCTGGAAACACCATATATTTT	CASRAGNSGNTIYF	.	TRBV7-2	.	TRBJ1-3
TGTGCCACCCGACAGGAGATAGAGTATTCACCCCTCCACTTT	CATRQEIEYSPLHF	.	TRBV10-3	.	TRBJ1-6
TGTGCCAGCAGCGGGACAGGGATTCAAGAGACCCAGTACTTC	CASSGTGIQETQYF	.	TRBV11-1	TRBD1	TRBJ2-5
TGTGCCAGCAGCGTAGGTGTTAGCTCCTATAATTCACCCCTCCACTTT	CASSVGVSSYNSPLHF	few	TRBV9	.	TRBJ1-6
TGTGCCAGTAGTATGTTGCCTAGCGGGGGGGCTTCGAATACGCAGTATTTT	CASSMLPSGGASNTQYF	.	TRBV19	TRBD2	TRBJ2-3
TGTGCCAGCAGCTTAGGGGATGAAAAACTGTTTTTT	CASSLGDEKLFF	.	TRBV7-9	.	TRBJ1-4
TGCGCCAGCAGCTTAACATACATGAACACTGAAGCTTTCTTT	CASSLTYMNTEAFF	.	TRBV5-1	.	TRBJ1-1
TGTGCCAGCAGTGAACTAAGGGGGGCCAACACTGAAGCTTTCTTT	CASSELRGANTEAFF	.	TRBV6-1	.	TRBJ1-1
TGTGCCAGCTCACGAGAGGTGGACACTGAAGCTTTCTTT	CASSREVDTEAFF	.	TRBV18	.	TRBJ1-1
TGTGCCAGCAGCCTTGAAACTAACTATGGCTACACCTTC	CASSLETNYGYTF	.	TRBV3-1/TRBV3-2	.	TRBJ1-2
TGTGCCAGCAGCTTACAGGGTATAGGGTACGAGCAGTACTTC	CASSLQGIGYEQYF	.	TRBV7-2	.	TRBJ2-7
TGTGCCAGCAGTGTGAATCAGCCCCAGCATTTT	CASSVNQPQHF	.	TRBV28	.	TRBJ1-5
TGTGCCAGCAGCCCTGGGACTAGCGCCTCAGATACGCAGTATTTT	CASSPGTSASDTQYF	.	TRBV11-3	TRBD2	TRBJ2-3
TGTGCCAGCAGTCTGTACAGGGCACGGAACACCGGGGAGCTGTTTTTT	CASSLYRARNTGELFF	.	TRBV27	.	TRBJ2-2
TGTGCCAGCAGCTCATATCTAGAGAATGAGCAGTTCTTC	CASSSYLENEQFF	few	TRBV7-2	.	TRBJ2-1
TGTGCCAGCTCGCGGGGACGGGCAGATACGCAGTATTTT	CASSRGRADTQYF	few	TRBV18	.	TRBJ2-3
TGTGCCTGGAGTGCGGACAGGGGGCTGTTCCGGGAAAAACTGTTTTTT	CAWSADRGLFREKLFF	.	TRBV30	TRBD1	TRBJ1-4
TGTGCCAGCAGCCAACTGCTAGCGGGGGGCTACAATGAGCAGTTCTTC	CASSQLLAGGYNEQFF	.	TRBV3-1/TRBV3-2	TRBD2	TRBJ2-1
TGTGCCAGCAGCTCTCGACCCGACAGGGCAGATCAAATAGATACGCAGTATTTT	CASSSRPDRADQIDTQYF	.	TRBV9	TRBD1	TRBJ2-3
TGTGCCAGCAGTTACTCGACGGAGAGAAGCTCTGGCTACACCTTC	CASSYSTERSSGYTF	.	TRBV6-5	.	TRBJ1-2
TGTGCCAGCCTCCGGACAGGGTCGAATCAGCCCCAGCATTTT	CASLRTGSNQPQHF	.	TRBV19	TRBD1	TRBJ1-5
TGTGCCAGCAGCCGCGGACTAGCGGGGGGGCGGGCCACCGGGGAGCTGTTTTTT	CASSRGLAGGRATGELFF	.	TRBV11-3	TRBD2	TRBJ2-2
TGTGCCAGTAACAGGGGCTCGGTCGGCACTGAAGCTTTCTTT	CASNRGSVGTEAFF	.	TRBV3-1/TRBV3-2	TRBD1	TRBJ1-1
TGTGCCATCAGTGAGAACAGGGCTGGAAACACCATATATTTT	CAISENRAGNTIYF	.	TRBV10-3	.	TRBJ1-3
TGCGCCAGCAGCCAAGTAACTAGCGGCAACCAAGAGACCCAGTACTTC	CASSQVTSGNQETQYF	.	TRBV4-3	TRBD2	TRBJ2-5
TGCAGCGTCAGGGACAGGGTCGCCTCGGAGACCCAGTACTTC	CSVRDRVASETQYF	.	TRBV29-1	TRBD1	TRBJ2-5
TGTGCCAGCAGCTTAGAACGGGCCGGCGGTGAGCAGTTCTTC	CASSLERAGGEQFF	once	TRBV11-2	.	TRBJ2-1
TGTGCCAGCAGCTACGGACAGGGGGCTGGAGGCTACACCTTC	CASSYGQGAGGYTF	few	TRBV7-9	TRBD1	TRBJ1-2
TGTGCCAGTAGAACTCAGGGGGCGAGCAATCAGCCCCAGCATTTT	CASRTQGASNQPQHF	.	TRBV19	TRBD1	TRBJ1-5
TGTGCCAGTAGCCGGGGACAGGGAGCCACCTTC	CASSRGQGATF	.	TRBV19	TRBD1	TRBJ1-2
TGTGCCAGCAGCCCAAATGGGGCAGTTTACTATGGCTACACCTTC	CASSPNGAVYYGYTF	once	TRBV21-1	.	TRBJ1-2
TGTGCCAGCAGTTTGAGGAGGGAACTCTATGGCTACACCTTC	CASSLRRELYGYTF	once	TRBV27	.	TRBJ1-2
TGTGCCAGCAGACCGGGCGGTCAGGGGAATTGGTATGGCTACACCTTC	CASRPGGQGNWYGYTF	.	TRBV28	.	TRBJ1-2
TGCGCCAGCAGCCACCCGACCCCAGCTGATACGCAGTATTTT	CASSHPTPADTQYF	.	TRBV4-3	.	TRBJ2-3
TGTGCCAGCAACCGGGACAGTAATGAAAAACTGTTTTTT	CASNRDSNEKLFF	.	TRBV28	TRBD1	TRBJ1-4
TGCGCCAGCAGAAACACAGATACGCAGTATTTT	CASRNTDTQYF	.	TRBV10-2	.	TRBJ2-3
TGTGCCAGCAATCTTAGAGGATTAAGAGATACGCAGTATTTT	CASNLRGLRDTQYF	.	TRBV9	.	TRBJ2-3
TGTGCCTGGAGTGTACAGGGAAACACTGAAGCTTTCTTT	CAWSVQGNTEAFF	once	TRBV30	.	TRBJ1-1
TGTGCCAGTAGTACATCCGGGACAGGGGGTGAGAAACTGTTTTTT	CASSTSGTGGEKLFF	.	TRBV19	TRBD1	TRBJ1-4
TGTGCCAGCAGCTCCGTCCCCGGGGAGCTGTTTTTT	CASSSVPGELFF	.	TRBV7-8	.	TRBJ2-2
TGTGCCAGCAGCCCGCAGTTGGCAACTAATGAAAAACTGTTTTTT	CASSPQLATNEKLFF	once	TRBV11-2	.	TRBJ1-4
TGTGCCTGGAGACGATTTAGCGGGGGGTATAATGAGCAGTTCTTC	CAWRRFSGGYNEQFF	.	TRBV30	TRBD2	TRBJ2-1
TGTGCCAGCAGTTCCCCAGGACAGCCCCAGCATTTT	CASSSPGQPQHF	.	TRBV28	.	TRBJ1-5
TGCGCCAGCAGCCTTCTTGGCCGGGGCTCCTACGAGCAGTACTTC	CASSLLGRGSYEQYF	.	TRBV5-1	.	TRBJ2-7
TGTGCCAGCAGCTCCGCCCCCGGGACAGACCTCTATGGCTACACCTTC	CASSSAPGTDLYGYTF	.	TRBV7-6	TRBD1	TRBJ1-2
TGTGCCAGCCTATCCGGGACAGGGGACAATGAGCAGTTCTTC	CASLSGTGDNEQFF	.	TRBV6-5	TRBD1	TRBJ2-1
TGTGCCAGTAGTCCTCAGACATTCGTAGAAGCTTTCTTT	CASSPQTFVEAFF	.	TRBV19	.	TRBJ1-1